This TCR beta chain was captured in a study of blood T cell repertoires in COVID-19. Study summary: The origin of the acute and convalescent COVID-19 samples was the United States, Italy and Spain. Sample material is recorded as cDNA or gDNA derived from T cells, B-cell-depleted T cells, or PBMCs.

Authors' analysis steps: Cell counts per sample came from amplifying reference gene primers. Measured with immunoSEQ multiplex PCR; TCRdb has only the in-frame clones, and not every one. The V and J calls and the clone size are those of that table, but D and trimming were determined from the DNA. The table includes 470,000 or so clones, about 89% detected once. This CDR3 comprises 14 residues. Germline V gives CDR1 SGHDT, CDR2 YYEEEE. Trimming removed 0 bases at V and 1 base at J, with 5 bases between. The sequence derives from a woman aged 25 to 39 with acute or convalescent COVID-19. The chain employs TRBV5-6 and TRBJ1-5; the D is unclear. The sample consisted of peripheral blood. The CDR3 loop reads CASSLEQSNQPQHF. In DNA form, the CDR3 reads TGTGCCAGCAGCTTGGAACAGAGCAATCAGCCCCAGCATTTT. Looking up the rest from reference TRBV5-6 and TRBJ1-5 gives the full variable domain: DAGVTQSPTHLIKTRGQQVTLRCSPKSGHDTVSWYQQALGQGPQFIFQYYEEEERQRGNFPDRFSGHQFPNYSSELNVNALLLGDSALYLCASSLEQSNQPQHFGDGTRLSIL.